Below, 13 T cell receptor beta chains from the same sample are listed, as sequenced in a study of CXCR3-negative and CXCR3-positive naive CD8 T cells (dated by TCRdb to between 2018 and 2021). Instrument on record: NextSeq 550. The Human TCR Profiling Kit (MiLaboratory) was used to prepare UMI-labeled 5' RACE TRB cDNA libraries. TCRdb reprocessed the reads and provides one entry for every CDR3 protein sequence; no DNA is given. The sample table holds over 100,000 distinct CDR3 sequences. The ten top clones hold 0.45% to 0.6% of the sample. Input material: naive CXCR3- CD8+ T cells from blood. Reading the label with the study, this specimen's cell subset or site is: CD45RO-CCR7+CD27+CD95- naive CD8+ T cells lacking CXCR3 (TNR3-). These receptors all come from a human donor in good health. Some clones in this sample may be carry-over from other donors' samples.

J is TRBJ2-7 and V is TRBV10-3; absent DNA, TCRdb's TRBD1 call cannot be checked. The CDR3 runs to 12 residues. Per germline, CDR1 ENHRY and CDR2 SYGVKD. The CDR3: CAISDDSHEQYF.

This chain connects TRBV4-1 to TRBJ2-1; lacking DNA, the TRBD2 call made by TCRdb goes unchecked. The CDR3 is made up of 14 amino acids. In germline, CDR1 is MGHRA, CDR2 YSYEKL. The CDR3 is CASRQLLGRNEQFF.

The rearrangement joins TRBV28 to TRBJ2-7; TCRdb returns TRBD1, unconfirmable since there is no DNA. There are 16 residues in the CDR3. Germline V lookup: CDR1 MDHEN, CDR2 SYDVKM. The CDR3 here is CASSSLGTVLSYEQYF.

This chain links TRBV7-3 with TRBJ1-1. This CDR3 is 15 amino acids long. CDR1 is SGHTA, CDR2 FQGTGA, per germline. The CDR3 protein is CASSLTGSANTEAFF.

This rearrangement joins TRBV27 to TRBJ2-1; TCRdb returns TRBD2, unconfirmable since there is no DNA. The germline V gene has CDR1 MNHEY and CDR2 SMNVEV (reference sequence). The CDR3 is 11 residues long. The CDR3 sequence is CASSRGNEQFF.

The chain combines TRBV28 with TRBJ1-1. This CDR3 contains 13 residues. The germline V gene encodes CDR1 MDHEN and CDR2 SYDVKM. The CDR3 sequence is CASSLFGNTEAFF.

The V gene is TRBV29-1, the J gene TRBJ2-3; the D call from TCRdb, TRBD1, cannot be confirmed without DNA. Germline CDR1 is SQVTM and CDR2 is ANQGSEA. The CDR3 totals 11 residues. The CDR3 sequence: CSVVGPRGQYF.

The V call is TRBV7-3, the J call TRBJ1-5; TCRdb's D call of TRBD1 is untestable without DNA. CDR3 size: 14 residues. Germline CDR1 SGHTA, CDR2 FQGTGA. The CDR3 protein is CASSPSGGDQPQHF.

V gene TRBV20-1 combines with J gene TRBJ1-1. The CDR3 length is 13 residues. CDR1 is DFQATT and CDR2 is SNEGSKA in the germline V gene (reference sequence). Here the CDR3 reads CSARSRLNTEAFF.

V gene TRBV28 combines with J gene TRBJ2-1; there is no DNA to check the TCRdb D call of TRBD2. The CDR3 length is 15 residues. The germline gives CDR1 MDHEN, CDR2 SYDVKM. The chain's CDR3 is CASSTASPSFHEQFF.

CDR3: CASSTDLGAQYF. V usage is TRBV12-3 or TRBV12-4 and J usage is TRBJ2-5. This CDR3 is 12 amino acids long.

The chain links TRBV6-6 to TRBJ2-7; TCRdb's assignment of TRBD1 cannot be checked, as there is no DNA. Germline V gene data show CDR1 as MNHNY and CDR2 as SVGAGI (reference sequence). The CDR3 is 15 amino acids. The CDR3: CASSYSGQGAYEQYF.

The chain employs TRBV29-1 and TRBJ2-3; TCRdb's assignment of TRBD2 cannot be checked, as there is no DNA. Germline V CDR1 and CDR2: SQVTM, ANQGSEA. CDR3 size: 17 residues. CDR3 loop: CSVEDPLAGAGADTQYF.